This T cell receptor beta chain was obtained from a study of blood T cell repertoires in COVID-19. Two consecutive negative NP/OP PCR tests, clearance, or resolved symptoms defined Cohort 3 recovery. TCRdb keeps only in-frame clones here, not all; method: immunoSEQ multiplex PCR. Here the sample spans 200,000 to 250,000 clones, roughly 87% being singletons. The CDR3 has 16 amino acids. Trimming removed 1 base from V and 1 base from J, with 13 bases in between. The germline gives CDR1 LGHNT, CDR2 FRNRAP. The source material was PBMCs or T cells enriched from blood (not recorded which). The chain couples TRBV12-5 to TRBJ2-5; weak D call: TRBD2 (6 bases). This receptor was taken from a man younger than 40 who had recovered from COVID-19. The CDR3 bases are TGTGCTAGTGGTTTGGAACGAACTAGCTTCCAAGAGACCCAGTACTTC. This codes for CASGLERTSFQETQYF.